This is a list of T cell receptor beta chains from one sample in a study of breast tumors, draining lymph nodes, adjacent tissues. Each CDR3 protein is one row after TCRdb ran MiXCR on the multiplex PCR reads. The table records around 16,000 distinct CDR3 sequences, roughly 52% of them present only once. Specimen: tumor-adjacent breast tissue. The receptors stem from a female donor with breast cancer. Some clones in this sample may be carry-over from other donors' samples. Both conserved end residues are part of each CDR3. The D gene is left open where the match is weak. Clone size appears in some rows only: once, few, many, or a class for an expanded clone.

>NA|TRBV5-4|TRBJ1-4|many
CASSPEAEEKLFF
TGTGCCAGCAGCCCGGAGGCGGAGGAAAAACTGTTTTTT
>TRBD1|TRBV2|TRBJ2-7|few
CASNRDRGCYEQYF
TGTGCCAGCAACCGGGACAGGGGCTGCTACGAGCAGTACTTC
>NA|TRBV19|TRBJ2-3|many
CASSITDTQYF
TGTGCCAGTAGTATCACAGATACGCAGTATTTT
>NA|TRBV7-3|TRBJ2-2|NA
CASSKTGETAGEPFF
TGTGCCAGCAGCAAGACGGGGGAAACGGCCGGGGAGCCGTTTTTT
>NA|TRBV4-2|TRBJ1-6|NA
CASSQGRTPLHF
TGTGCCAGCAGCCAAGGCAGGACACCCCTCCACTTT
>NA|TRBV7-2|TRBJ2-2|many
CASRLERRGELFF
TGTGCCAGCCGCTTAGAACGTAGGGGGGAGCTGTTTTTT
>NA|TRBV9|TRBJ1-6|NA
CASSVRQDNSPLHF
TGTGCCAGCAGCGTACGACAGGATAATTCACCCCTCCACTTT
>TRBD1|TRBV6-5|TRBJ1-2|NA
CASSSVQGARIRGYTF
TGTGCCAGCAGTTCCGTTCAGGGGGCCCGGATCCGTGGCTACACCTTC
>TRBD2|TRBV24-1|TRBJ2-1|NA
CATSDWTSGRNNEQFF
TGTGCCACCAGTGATTGGACTAGCGGGAGGAACAATGAGCAGTTCTTC
>NA|TRBV20-1|TRBJ1-2|once
CSAPDEGYTF
TGCAGTGCCCCGGACGAGGGCTACACCTTC
>NA|TRBV7-3|TRBJ2-3|medium-sized
CASSSSTDTQYF
TGTGCCAGCAGCTCCAGCACAGATACGCAGTATTTT
>TRBD2|TRBV7-2|TRBJ2-1|NA
CASSTGTSGIHLYNEQFF
TGTGCCAGCAGCACCGGGACTAGCGGGATTCACCTTTACAATGAGCAGTTCTTC
>NA|TRBV10-3|TRBJ2-1|NA
CAIRESGFVNEQFF
TGTGCCATCAGGGAAAGCGGGTTCGTCAATGAGCAGTTCTTC
>TRBD1|TRBV28|TRBJ1-5|many
CASSSGGGSQPQHF
TGTGCCAGCAGTTCAGGGGGCGGGAGTCAGCCCCAGCATTTT
>NA|TRBV7-6|TRBJ1-1|NA
CASSRNRAGGSDTEASF
TGTGCCAGCAGCCGCAACAGGGCTGGGGGGTCTGACACTGAAGCTTCCTTT
>TRBD2|TRBV5-8|TRBJ2-2|many
CASSPMTSGWNTGELFF
TGTGCCAGCAGCCCGATGACTAGCGGGTGGAACACCGGGGAGCTGTTTTTT
>NA|TRBV29-1|TRBJ2-7|NA
CSVKVTRYEQYF
TGCAGCGTTAAGGTCACCAGGTACGAGCAGTACTTC
>TRBD1|TRBV12-3/TRBV12-4|TRBJ2-7|few
CASSAGTAYEQYF
TGTGCCAGCAGTGCCGGGACAGCCTACGAGCAGTACTTC
>NA|TRBV5-4|TRBJ2-1|NA
CASSLQGGGIHLYNEQFF
TGTGCCAGCAGCCTACAGGGCGGCGGGATTCACCTTTACAATGAGCAGTTCTTC
>NA|TRBV10-3|TRBJ2-7|NA
CAISESLEQYF
TGTGCCATCAGTGAGTCATTAGAGCAGTACTTC
>TRBD1|TRBV29-1|TRBJ1-1|NA
CSVVLQGDTEAFF
TGCAGCGTGGTGCTCCAGGGGGACACTGAAGCTTTCTTT
>NA|TRBV10-1|TRBJ1-6|NA
CASSAGTDNSPLHF
TGCGCCAGCAGTGCAGGGACGGATAATTCACCCCTCCACTTT
>NA|TRBV7-2|TRBJ2-5|NA
CASTRLAAQETQYF
TGTGCCAGCACCAGACTGGCGGCCCAAGAGACCCAGTACTTC
>NA|TRBV13|TRBJ2-1|NA
CASTRTYNEQFF
TGTGCCAGCACCAGGACCTACAATGAGCAGTTCTTC
>NA|TRBV12-3/TRBV12-4|TRBJ1-2|medium-sized
CASSLEFVQGYTF
TGTGCCAGCAGTTTAGAGTTTGTCCAGGGCTACACCTTC
>TRBD2|TRBV7-2|TRBJ2-1|NA
CASSTGTSGRNNEQFF
TGTGCCAGCAGCACCGGGACTAGCGGGAGGAACAATGAGCAGTTCTTC
>NA|TRBV29-1|TRBJ2-2|many
CSVAGANTGELFF
TGCAGCGTTGCGGGAGCGAACACCGGGGAGCTGTTTTTT
>TRBD1|TRBV3-1|TRBJ1-4|NA
CASGQDVWWGLTGKNEKLFF
TGTGCCAGCGGCCAAGATGTTTGGTGGGGGTTGACAGGGAAAAATGAAAAACTGTTTTTT
>TRBD2|TRBV5-1|TRBJ2-1|NA
CASSWVRTSGRGASSTYNEQFF
TGCGCCAGCAGCTGGGTAAGGACTAGCGGCAGGGGAGCGAGTAGCACCTACAATGAGCAGTTCTTC
>TRBD2|TRBV7-2|TRBJ2-3|NA
CASSLAGGPVGTDTQYF
TGTGCCAGCAGCTTAGCGGGAGGGCCGGTGGGAACAGATACGCAGTATTTT
>NA|TRBV11-2|TRBJ2-1|many
CASSSQPYNEQFF
TGTGCCAGCAGCTCCCAGCCCTACAATGAGCAGTTCTTC
>NA|TRBV7-9|TRBJ1-4|NA
CASSLDRGTNEKLFF
TGTGCCAGCAGCTTAGATAGGGGTACCAATGAAAAACTGTTTTTT
>TRBD2|TRBV20-1|TRBJ2-3|many
CSASNTGRGTDTQYF
TGCAGTGCTAGCAACACGGGGAGGGGCACAGATACGCAGTATTTT
>NA|TRBV20-1|TRBJ2-7|NA
CSASGQSSYEQYF
TGCAGTGCTTCGGGACAAAGCTCCTACGAGCAGTACTTC
>NA|TRBV19|TRBJ1-1|many
CASSTMVGEGEAFF
TGTGCCAGTAGTACGATGGTCGGAGAGGGTGAAGCTTTCTTT
>NA|TRBV9|TRBJ2-3|many
CASSGGTPGFTDTQYF
TGTGCCAGCAGCGGTGGGACTCCCGGTTTCACAGATACGCAGTATTTT
>NA|TRBV3-2|TRBJ2-5|many
CASSQSSTQQETQYF
TGTGCCAGCAGCCAAAGTTCAACTCAACAAGAGACCCAGTACTTC
>TRBD2|TRBV6-4|TRBJ2-7|NA
CASSSGLAGRRQYF
TGTGCCAGCAGCAGCGGACTAGCGGGACGACGGCAGTACTTC
>NA|TRBV6-5|TRBJ2-5|large
CASSPGLRETQYF
TGTGCCAGCAGCCCAGGGTTACGGGAGACCCAGTACTTC
>NA|TRBV30|TRBJ1-2|few
CAWRKDNYGYTF
TGTGCCTGGAGAAAGGACAACTATGGCTACACCTTC
>NA|TRBV14|TRBJ2-7|NA
CASVEGGYGTYEQYF
TGTGCCAGCGTTGAAGGGGGGTATGGAACCTACGAGCAGTACTTC
>NA|TRBV20-1|TRBJ1-5|NA
CSARVPGVNQPQHF
TGCAGTGCTAGAGTACCAGGGGTTAATCAGCCCCAGCATTTT
>NA|TRBV7-2|TRBJ2-1|NA
CASSTGVVSYNGQFF
TGTGCCAGCAGCACCGGAGTCGTGTCCTACAATGGGCAGTTCTTC
>NA|TRBV25-1|TRBJ2-1|medium-sized
CASSKKYNEQFF
TGTGCCAGCAGTAAAAAATACAATGAGCAGTTCTTC
>NA|TRBV7-9|TRBJ2-7|NA
CASSGTLGYEQYF
TGCGCCAGCAGCGGAACGTTGGGGTACGAGCAGTACTTC
>TRBD1|TRBV19|TRBJ2-7|NA
CASVGDSPYEQYF
TGTGCCTCCGTTGGGGACAGTCCCTACGAGCAGTACTTC
>TRBD1|TRBV30|TRBJ2-5|many
CAWRTGTGVKETQYF
TGTGCCTGGAGGACCGGGACAGGGGTTAAGGAGACCCAGTACTTC
>NA|TRBV20-1|TRBJ2-7|medium-sized
CSASVAGSSEQYF
TGCAGTGCTAGCGTCGCAGGATCGTCCGAGCAGTACTTC
>NA|TRBV20-1|TRBJ1-4|NA
CSAFGGVNEKLFF
TGCAGTGCGTTTGGAGGGGTGAATGAAAAACTGTTTTTT
>TRBD1|TRBV29-1|TRBJ1-4|NA
CSVVLGTGAEKLFF
TGCAGCGTTGTTCTCGGGACAGGGGCTGAAAAACTGTTTTTT